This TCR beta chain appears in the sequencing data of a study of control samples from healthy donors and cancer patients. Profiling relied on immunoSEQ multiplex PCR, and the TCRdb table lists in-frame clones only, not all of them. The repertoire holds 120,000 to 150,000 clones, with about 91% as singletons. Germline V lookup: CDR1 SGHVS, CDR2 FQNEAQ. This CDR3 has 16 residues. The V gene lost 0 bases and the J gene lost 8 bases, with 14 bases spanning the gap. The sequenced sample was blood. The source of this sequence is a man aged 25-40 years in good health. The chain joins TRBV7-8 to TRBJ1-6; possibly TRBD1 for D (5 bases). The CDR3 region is CASSLARTGVYSPLHF. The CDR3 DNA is TGTGCCAGCAGCTTAGCGAGGACGGGGGTTTATTCACCCCTCCACTTT.